This T cell receptor (beta chain) was sequenced for a study of cytotoxic CD8 clonotypes in ibrutinib-treated CLL. Across the study: Patients: some eleven relapsed/refractory, some 15 treatment-naive, 17 to 18 IGHV unmutated. Partial responders around 25, complete 2; 12 progressed and roughly 14 stayed in remission by median 68 months.

To note about this clone: Its target is unknown.

The repertoire was sequenced with immunoSEQ multiplex PCR; TCRdb's copy has only in-frame clones and lacks some. Seen here are tens of thousands of clones, 85% to 90% observed once, and the top ten hold under 6.5%. Broader study findings: Sustained-remission patients were sampled at different times than progressing patients were.

Sequences were derived from PBMCs, sampled before ibrutinib treatment. This TCR was sampled from a human donor with chronic lymphocytic leukemia.

CDR3 DNA sequence: TGCGCCAGCAACAAGGGACTAGCGGGAGCAGATACGCAGTATTTT. This sequence encodes CASNKGLAGADTQYF. This chain uses TRBV5-1 with TRBJ2-3; 14 nucleotides line up with TRBD2. The length of the CDR3 is 15 residues. The V segment lost 6 bases and the J segment 4 bases; nucleotides outside the gene matches: 4. Germline values: CDR1 SGHRS, CDR2 YFSETQ.